The 14 T cell receptor beta chains reported below all come from one sample, sequenced in a study of shared clonotypes between healthy human individuals. CD45RO-negative cells were positively selected for CCR7, leaving out terminally differentiated effector memory CD45RA+ cells. Generated by immunoSEQ multiplex PCR, the TCRdb table keeps only in-frame clones and is missing some. Of about 1.9 million clones detected, about 93% appear once; the ten largest clones hold more than 1.5%. The sequencing sample was made of naive CD8+ T cells from PBMCs. All receptors derive from a young man in good health. Some clones in this sample may be carry-over from other donors' samples.

The chain employs TRBV9 and TRBJ2-7; 7 bases match TRBD1. The germline V gene encodes CDR1 SGDLS and CDR2 YYNGEE. With 3 bases clipped from V and 5 bases from J, the junction kept 8 bases outside the gene matches. CDR3 length equals 14 residues. The CDR3 reads CASSESGGHHEQYF. The CDR3 nucleotides read TGTGCCAGCAGCGAATCAGGGGGTCACCACGAGCAGTACTTC.

The rearrangement uses TRBV7-9 and TRBJ2-1; 7 bases align to TRBD2. The V segment lost 5 bases and the J segment 2 bases; nucleotides outside the gene matches: 9. The CDR3 spans 16 residues. Germline-derived CDR1 and CDR2 are SEHNR and FQNEAQ (reference sequence). The CDR3 DNA reads as TGTGCCAGCAGCGTAAGGAAGCGGGGAGCCTACAATGAGCAGTTCTTC. Its translation is CASSVRKRGAYNEQFF.

The chain employs TRBV15 and TRBJ2-1, with D perhaps being TRBD1 or TRBD2 (5 bases each). Trimming pared 5 bases from V and 5 bases from J, leaving 13 bases between. The germline V gene encodes CDR1 LNHNV and CDR2 YYDKDF (reference sequence). The CDR3 sequence is 14 residues long. DNA for the CDR3: TGTGCCACCAGCCCTCTGGGGGTTCACAATGAGCAGTTCTTC. Encoded protein: CATSPLGVHNEQFF.

The chain recombines TRBV15 with TRBJ2-1, with 8 bases fitting TRBD2. From germline, CDR1 is LNHNV and CDR2 YYDKDF (reference sequence). V trimming: 5 bases; J trimming: 5 bases; junction bases outside the gene matches: 2. The length of the CDR3 is 13 residues. In DNA, the CDR3 is TGTGCCACCAGCTCCGGGGGGGACAATGAGCAGTTCTTC. Residues: CATSSGGDNEQFF.

This chain links TRBV27 with TRBJ2-1, with D perhaps matching TRBD2 (6 bases). From germline, CDR1 is MNHEY and CDR2 SMNVEV (reference sequence). V lost 4 bases to trimming and J lost 0 bases, with 10 bases between them. This CDR3 is 15 amino acids long. CDR3 sequence (DNA): TGTGCCAGCAGTTACGGGACTTACTCCTACAATGAGCAGTTCTTC. This codes for CASSYGTYSYNEQFF.

As concerns this clone: At one end the junction does not follow the germline gene, possibly because of a read error. The V gene is TRBV7-9, the J gene TRBJ2-5; D gene unclear. The germline V gene has CDR1 SEHNR and CDR2 FQNEAQ (reference sequence). There are 16 residues in the CDR3. CDR3 coding DNA: TGTGCCAGCAGCCTCTCCTTAACGACCCTGATAGAGGCCCAGTACTTC. This sequence encodes CASSLSLTTLIEAQYF.

The gene calls are TRBV9 and TRBJ2-7; 10 positions match TRBD1. The CDR3 covers 15 residues. Trimming removed 4 bases from V and 0 bases from J; junction bases left unmatched: 4. Looked up from germline, CDR1 is SGDLS and CDR2 is YYNGEE. CDR3: CASSRDRGLSYEQYF. The CDR3 DNA is TGTGCCAGCAGCAGAGACAGGGGGCTCTCCTACGAGCAGTACTTC.

The gene calls are TRBV15 and TRBJ2-7; 8 bases are shared with TRBD1. The CDR3 consists of 14 residues. Unmatched junction bases numbered 8, after V lost 4 bases and J lost 6 bases. Germline CDR1 is LNHNV and CDR2 is YYDKDF (reference sequence). The CDR3, as DNA: TGTGCCACCAGCACAGACAGGGGTACCGGCGAGCAGTACTTC. Protein product: CATSTDRGTGEQYF.

V gene TRBV6-1 combines with J gene TRBJ1-1; D is ambiguous. Germline CDR1 MNHNS, CDR2 SASEGT. This CDR3 comprises 14 residues. V was pared by 10 bases and J by 4 bases, with 19 bases between. The CDR3 nucleotides read TGTGCCATCCCCCCGGGCGGGAGAGGCACTGAAGCTTTCTTT. This encodes CAIPPGGRGTEAFF.

CDR3 DNA: TGTGCCAGCCGGGACAGGGTATATTCTGATGAGCAGTTCTTC. Translating it yields CASRDRVYSDEQFF. V is TRBV28 and J is TRBJ2-1, with 9 bases aligning to TRBD1. The ends lost 8 bases at V and 8 bases at J; junction bases unmatched: 10. The CDR3 contains 14 residues. The V gene's germline CDR1 is MDHEN and CDR2 SYDVKM.

The genes are TRBV28 and TRBJ1-2; unclear D gene. V lost 6 bases and J 4 bases, leaving 15 bases between the germline ends. Germline CDR1 is MDHEN and CDR2 is SYDVKM. The CDR3 covers 14 residues. The CDR3 DNA sequence: TGTGCCAGCAGCGGGCGGGGTGTAAGCTATGGCTACACCTTC. Encoded protein: CASSGRGVSYGYTF.

The chain has TRBV12-5 and TRBJ2-1; 11 nucleotides align to TRBD2. J gave up 1 base and V 5 bases, and 4 bases lay outside the gene matches. CDR3 size: 16 residues. Germline loops: CDR1 LGHNT, CDR2 FRNRAP. Written as DNA, the CDR3 is TGTGCTAGTGGTCGCGGGACTAGCGGATCCTACAATGAGCAGTTCTTC. Translating it yields CASGRGTSGSYNEQFF. Full variable domain (rest looked up from reference TRBV12-5 and TRBJ2-1): DARVTQTPRHKVTEMGQEVTMRCQPILGHNTVFWYRQTMMQGLELLAYFRNRAPLDDSGMPKDRFSAEMPDATLATLKIQPSEPRDSAVYFCASGRGTSGSYNEQFFGPGTRLTVL.

V and J are TRBV7-2 and TRBJ2-7, with 13 positions matching TRBD2. The CDR3 has 16 residues. From germline, CDR1 is SGHTA and CDR2 FQGNSA. With V trimmed by 4 bases and J by 0 bases, 3 bases remained unmatched. CDR3 protein: CASSSGLAGPSYEQYF. CDR3 coding DNA: TGTGCCAGCAGCTCGGGACTAGCGGGACCCTCCTACGAGCAGTACTTC.

The chain combines TRBV29-1 with TRBJ2-1, with D perhaps TRBD1 or TRBD2 (5 bases each). Germline V CDR1 and CDR2: SQVTM, ANQGSEA. This CDR3 is built from 16 residues. Between the trimmed V and J ends, which lost 0 bases and 0 bases, there was a span of 12 bases. The CDR3 nucleotides are TGCAGCGTTGAAGATGTGGGGGAGAGCTCCTACAATGAGCAGTTCTTC. This codes for CSVEDVGESSYNEQFF.